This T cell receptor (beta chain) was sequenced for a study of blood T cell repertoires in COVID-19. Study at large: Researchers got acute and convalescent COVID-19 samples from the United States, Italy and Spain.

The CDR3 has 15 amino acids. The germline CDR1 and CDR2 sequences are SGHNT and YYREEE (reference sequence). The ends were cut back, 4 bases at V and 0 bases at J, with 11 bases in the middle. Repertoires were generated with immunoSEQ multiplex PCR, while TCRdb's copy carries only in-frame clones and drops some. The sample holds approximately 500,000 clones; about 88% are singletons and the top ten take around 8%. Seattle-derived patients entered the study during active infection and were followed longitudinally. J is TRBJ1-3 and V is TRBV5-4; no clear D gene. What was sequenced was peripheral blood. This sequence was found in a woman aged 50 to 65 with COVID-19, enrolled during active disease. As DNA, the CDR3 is TGTGCCAGCAGCGATCCCGGTAGCTCTGGAAACACCATATATTTT. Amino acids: CASSDPGSSGNTIYF.